These 5 T cell receptor beta chains share one sample of origin, sequenced in a study of T cells in Graves' hyperthyroidism and ophthalmopathy (dated by TCRdb to about 2019). The library was generated by multiplex PCR. Sequencer: Illumina HiSeq 2000. TCR beta CDR3 regions were amplified from RNA transcripts. The first round of RT-PCR for the TCR CDR3 was performed with the HTBI primer set and the Qiagen OneStep RT-PCR kit. TCRdb reanalyzed the raw reads on its own, using fastp at Q25 for trimming and MiXCR for clone calling, and kept in-frame beta chains. Rows with a matching CDR3 protein are joined into one entry that keeps the most common DNA and genes. The sample contains 700,000 to 950,000 distinct CDR3 sequences, over 35% of them found a single time. Together, the top ten hold 31% of the sample. The specimen sequenced was blood. The source is a woman aged 40 to 55 with Graves' hyperthyroidism.

As concerns this clonotype: The germline gene is not matched at one end of the junction; a read error may be the cause. J is TRBJ1-1 and V is TRBV7-6; no clear D gene. The CDR3 covers 21 residues. Germline CDR1 is SGHVS and CDR2 is FNYEAQ. CDR3 coding DNA: TGCGCCAGCAGCCAAGGTTCCGGAAGTAGGGATCTCTATCCCGTGAACACTGAAGCTTTCTTT. Protein product: CASSQGSGSRDLYPVNTEAFF.

This clonotype was seen repeatedly, ten times or more. The rearrangement uses TRBV27 and TRBJ2-5, with 7 positions matching TRBD1. The V and J ends lost 5 bases and 4 bases, in that order; junction bases with no gene match: 7. From germline, CDR1 is MNHEY and CDR2 SMNVEV (reference sequence). This CDR3 has 14 amino acids. The CDR3 region has the DNA TGTGCCAGCAGTCCGACCTGGGACAGAGAGACCCAGTACTTC. Encoded protein: CASSPTWDRETQYF.

The rearrangement joins TRBV25-1 to TRBJ2-3, with D possibly TRBD2 on 6 matching bases. This CDR3 is built from 15 residues. The germline V and J ends were trimmed by 4 bases and 7 bases, with 18 bases remaining between them. Germline CDR1 MGHDK, CDR2 SYGVNS. CDR3 nucleotides: TGTGCCAGCAGTGGAAATAGCGGAGCCCTTAATACGCAGTATTTT. Protein: CASSGNSGALNTQYF.

This clonotype was picked up many times. The chain joins TRBV12-3 or TRBV12-4 to TRBJ1-2, with 9 bases fitting TRBD1. The V and J ends lost 7 bases and 1 base, in that order; junction bases with no gene match: 13. This CDR3 is built from 17 residues. The CDR3, as DNA: TGTGCCAGCACGAACTCCGGGACAGGGTCTATTAACTATGGCTACACCTTC. Protein product: CASTNSGTGSINYGYTF.

The gene calls are TRBV9 and TRBJ2-5; the match to TRBD2 covers 11 bases. This CDR3 comprises 18 residues. CDR1 and CDR2 from the germline V gene are SGDLS and YYNGEE. V dropped 3 bases and J dropped 5; count of bases not matched to a gene: 15. Here the CDR3 DNA reads TGTGCCAGCAGCGGAGACACAGGGAGGACTAGCGGGCGCGAGACCCAGTACTTC. It yields the protein CASSGDTGRTSGRETQYF.